Below, one T cell receptor (beta chain) is given with its context. Its antigen remains unidentified. Each donor's status was that of a healthy bone marrow donor. J was trimmed by 0 bases and V by 3 bases; bases with no gene match: 7. This CDR3 has 17 residues. Germline V gene lookup returns CDR1 SGHDT and CDR2 YYEEEE. The source of the sample is a study of cytomegalovirus exposure and HLA in healthy donors. General observations from the study: Reportedly, HLA-A and HLA-B alleles of most subjects were accurately predicted from TCR beta. When analyzed later, the rates of TCR association showed variation by HLA locus, with DRB1 the most and HLA-C the fewest. Overall, about 160 TCR beta chains were annotated as cytomegalovirus-associated.

PCR used 60 Vbeta primers and 13 Jbeta primers. The assay was immunoSEQ multiplex PCR, and TCRdb's table has in-frame clones only and misses some. The table records about 190,000 clones, roughly 79% of them present only once. This receptor was identified in a young woman in good health and CMV-seronegative. The rearrangement joins TRBV5-6 to TRBJ2-1, with 9 bases identical to TRBD1. The sequencing sample was made of PBMCs. The CDR3 spells CASSWALGQGSYNEQFF. The CDR3 DNA sequence: TGTGCCAGCAGCTGGGCCCTGGGACAGGGCTCCTACAATGAGCAGTTCTTC.